These 5 T cell receptor beta chains share one sample of origin, sequenced in a study of OX40 agonist ivuxolimab in advanced cancers. Library method: the immunoSEQ multiplex PCR assay. This immuneACCESS table, as held by TCRdb, lists in-frame sequences with V and J called but not all clones. Of the missing ones, under half trace to an unresolved V gene in checked studies; the others have no known cause. This sample has roughly 68,000 clones in its table, and about nine tenths of those were observed once. The ten largest clones capture under 4.5% of the sample. Material: CD4+ or CD8+ T cells sorted from blood, obtained in a trial of the OX40 agonist ivuxolimab. The source of these receptors is an adult with an advanced solid tumor such as melanoma, head and neck, liver or kidney cancer.

J is TRBJ2-3 and V is TRBV7-9; D is ambiguous. V was cut by 7 bases and J by 3 bases, with 14 bases left in between. The CDR3 has 14 amino acids. In germline, CDR1 is SEHNR, CDR2 FQNEAQ (reference sequence). CDR3 residues: CASNKPEVTDTQYF. The CDR3 nucleotides are TGTGCCAGCAACAAACCCGAGGTGACAGATACGCAGTATTTT. The entire variable domain, with the rest obtained from reference TRBV7-9 and TRBJ2-3, is as follows: DTGVSQNPRHKITKRGQNVTFRCDPISEHNRLYWYRQTLGQGPEFLTYFQNEAQLEKSRLLSDRFSAERPKGSFSTLEIQRTEQGDSAMYLCASNKPEVTDTQYFGPGTRLTVL.

V and J are TRBV6-6 and TRBJ2-3; 7 positions match TRBD1. The CDR3 length is 15 residues. With V trimmed by 6 bases and J by 4 bases, 10 bases remained unmatched. Germline loops: CDR1 MNHNY, CDR2 SVGAGI (reference sequence). CDR3 protein: CASRDRAGQSDTQYF. The CDR3 coding sequence is TGTGCCAGCAGAGACAGGGCAGGGCAGTCAGATACGCAGTATTTT.

This clone was counted between two and nine times. V is TRBV19 and J is TRBJ2-7, with 10 bases lining up with TRBD2. The germline gives CDR1 LNHDA, CDR2 SQIVND (reference sequence). The ends lost 4 bases at V and 8 bases at J; junction bases unmatched: 8. The CDR3 is made up of 14 amino acids. This CDR3 reads CASSTTGLAEQQYF. The CDR3 nucleotides read TGTGCCAGTAGTACGACCGGACTAGCGGAGCAGCAGTACTTC.

The CDR3 is CASSLGDTDGYTF. CDR3 nucleotide sequence: TGTGCCAGCAGCTTAGGGGACACCGATGGCTACACCTTC. This sequence joins TRBV5-4 and TRBJ1-2; tentative D call: TRBD1 (6 bases). Deletions cut 2 bases from V and 6 bases from J, with 11 bases between. Germline V gene sequence: CDR1 SGHNT, CDR2 YYREEE (reference sequence). The CDR3 contains 13 residues.

The V gene is TRBV6-5, the J gene TRBJ2-7; a weak D match, TRBD1 (5 bases). Germline V gives CDR1 MNHEY, CDR2 SVGAGI. The V end lost 6 bases, the J end lost 3 bases, and 9 bases lay between the germline ends. The CDR3 has 12 amino acids. The CDR3 nucleotides are TGTGCCAGCAGCCGCCAGGGCTACGAGCAGTACTTC. Its translation is CASSRQGYEQYF.